This is a list of T cell receptor beta chains from one sample in a study of graft-versus-host responses after intestinal transplantation. Repertoires were generated with immunoSEQ multiplex PCR, while TCRdb's copy carries only in-frame clones and drops some. Of around 110,000 clones detected, roughly nine tenths appear once; the ten largest clones hold roughly 0.23%. Which antigens these TCRs recognize remains unknown. The source was unstimulated CD4+ T cells sorted from spleen or lymph node cells, collected before transplant. Receptor source: a human donor who was the organ donor for an intestinal transplant. Each CDR3 is given with its conserved first and last residue.

v_call cdr3_aa
TRBV10-3 CAISALAGGLRYEQYF
TRBV6-6 CASSKGGGKLYQPQHF
TRBV5-6 CASSLAGSTDTQYF
TRBV5-5 CASSLEGGRVYNEQFF
TRBV7-9 CASSLVLGGLHGTPYEQYF
TRBV5-1 CASSRGGHPAYEQYF
TRBV19 CASSRSEKNIQYF
TRBV2 CASSEYGGGRLFTDTQYF
TRBV28 CASSLTSGLPSYEQYF
TRBV7-9 CASSLSTGVMNTEAFF
TRBV28 CASSGQEHTEAFF
TRBV5-5 CASSLMVWSSYNEQFF
TRBV5-4 CASSLSLGQGEDRQFF
TRBV10-3 CATSARLHEQFF
TRBV28 CASSQGAGAGDTQYF
TRBV19 CASSIDRRVTTWANTIYF
TRBV29-1 CSAPGQGYNEQFF
TRBV18 CASSPRLVQETQYF
TRBV25-1 CASSEGLAGGGETQYF
TRBV10-3 CAISESQGSSGNTIYF
TRBV10-3 CAIGAGGPEWADTQYF
TRBV6-1 CASSESGVGNIQYF
TRBV5-1 CASSLELAGGPSHEQYF
TRBV18 CASSPSWGRESYEQYF
TRBV6-6 CASSYSGGGGYTF
TRBV28 CASSFLQGVNTEAFF
TRBV5-1 CASSLVGVDGYTF
TRBV5-1 CASSFRASGNPRDEQFF
TRBV6-1 CASRSPGNQPQHF
TRBV4-3 CASSPRQGAPDTQYF
TRBV29-1 CSGGLAGDTQYF
TRBV6-5 CASRLNTEAFF
TRBV5-5 CASSLGDRGYEQYF
TRBV7-9 CASSLAGIGELFF